This T cell receptor beta chain came from a study of naive and memory T cell subsets. Regarding the study as a whole: Potentially, T cell activation and differentiation skew this RNA-based measurement.

This clonotype was observed at least ten times. As yet, its antigen is unknown. The CDR3 loop spans 15 amino acids. The V end was cut by 0 bases, the J end by 2 bases, with 9 bases between. CDR1 and CDR2 from the germline V gene are MNHEY and SVGAGI. A UMI-containing oligonucleotide was joined by 3' ligation to the TCR cDNA template. Reverse transcription used DNase-treated unsorted total RNA, aiming for roughly 1 to 1,100 ng. Amplification of ligated cDNA took four PCR rounds with SP2 and nested alpha and beta constant primers. Reverse transcription of blood and skin TCR RNA was primed at alpha and beta constant regions. MiXCR, applied by TCRdb to the 5' RACE reads, yields one record per CDR3 protein. This sample has roughly 60,000 distinct CDR3 sequences; around 7.7% occur once, and the top ten carry about a tenth.

The TCR comes from a male donor in good health. V gene TRBV6-5 combines with J gene TRBJ2-3; no clear D. In nucleotides, the CDR3 is TGTGCCAGCAGTTACTCGGGCCTACCCACAGATACGCAGTATTTT. This codes for CASSYSGLPTDTQYF.